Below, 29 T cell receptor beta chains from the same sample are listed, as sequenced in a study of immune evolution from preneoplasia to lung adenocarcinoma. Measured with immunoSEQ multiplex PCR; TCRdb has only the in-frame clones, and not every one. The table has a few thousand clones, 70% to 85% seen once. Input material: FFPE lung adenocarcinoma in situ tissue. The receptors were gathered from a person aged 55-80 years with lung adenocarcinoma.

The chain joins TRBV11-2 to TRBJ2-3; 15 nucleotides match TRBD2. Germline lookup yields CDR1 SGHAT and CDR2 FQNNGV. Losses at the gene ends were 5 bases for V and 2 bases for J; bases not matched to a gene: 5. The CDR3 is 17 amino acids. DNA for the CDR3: TGTGCCAGCAGCCCCTGGACTAGCGGGGGGGACACAGATACGCAGTATTTT. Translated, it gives CASSPWTSGGDTDTQYF.

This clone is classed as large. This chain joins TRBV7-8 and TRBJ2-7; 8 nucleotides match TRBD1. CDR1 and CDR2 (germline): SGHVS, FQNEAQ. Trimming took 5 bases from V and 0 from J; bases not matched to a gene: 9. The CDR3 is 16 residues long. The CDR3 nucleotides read TGTGCCAGCAGCCTATTGTCCGGGACAGGCTCCTACGAGCAGTACTTC. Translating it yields CASSLLSGTGSYEQYF.

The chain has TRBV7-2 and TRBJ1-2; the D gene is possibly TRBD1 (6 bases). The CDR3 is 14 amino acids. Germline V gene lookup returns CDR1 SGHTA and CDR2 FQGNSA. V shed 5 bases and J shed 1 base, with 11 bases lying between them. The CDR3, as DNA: TGTGCCAGCAGCCCCGGGACACTTAACTATGGCTACACCTTC. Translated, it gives CASSPGTLNYGYTF. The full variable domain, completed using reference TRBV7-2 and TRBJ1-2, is GAGVSQSPSNKVTEKGKDVELRCDPISGHTALYWYRQSLGQGLEFLIYFQGNSAPDKSGLPSDRFSAERTGGSVSTLTIQRTQQEDSAVYLCASSPGTLNYGYTFGSGTRLTVV.

The CDR3 sequence: CADGDYSGNTIYF. For the CDR3, the DNA is TGTGCCGATGGGGATTACTCTGGAAACACCATATATTTT. The gene calls are TRBV5-4 and TRBJ1-3; no clear D. Trimming stripped 10 bases from V and 0 bases from J, with 11 bases between. CDR1 is SGHNT, CDR2 YYREEE, per germline (reference sequence). This CDR3 has 13 residues. Supplemented by reference TRBV5-4 and TRBJ1-3, the full variable domain reads ETGVTQSPTHLIKTRGQQVTLRCSSQSGHNTVSWYQQALGQGPQFIFQYYREEENGRGNFPPRFSGLQFPNYSSELNVNALELDDSALYLCADGDYSGNTIYFGEGSWLTVV.

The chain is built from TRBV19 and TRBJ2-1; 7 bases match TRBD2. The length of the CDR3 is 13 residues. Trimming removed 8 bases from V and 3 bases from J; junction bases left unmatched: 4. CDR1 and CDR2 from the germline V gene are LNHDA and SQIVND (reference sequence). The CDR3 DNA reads TGTGCCAGTGGACTAGTCATCTACAATGAGCAGTTCTTC. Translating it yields CASGLVIYNEQFF.

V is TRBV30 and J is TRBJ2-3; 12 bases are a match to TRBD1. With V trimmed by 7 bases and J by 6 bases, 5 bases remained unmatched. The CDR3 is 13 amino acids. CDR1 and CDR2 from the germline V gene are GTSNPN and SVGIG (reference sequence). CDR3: CALGTGGADTQYF. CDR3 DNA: TGTGCCTTGGGGACAGGGGGCGCGGATACGCAGTATTTT. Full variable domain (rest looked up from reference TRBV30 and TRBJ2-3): SQTIHQWPATLVQPVGSPLSLECTVEGTSNPNLYWYRQAAGRGLQLLFYSVGIGQISSEVPQNLSASRPQDRQFILSSKKLLLSDSGFYLCALGTGGADTQYFGPGTRLTVL.

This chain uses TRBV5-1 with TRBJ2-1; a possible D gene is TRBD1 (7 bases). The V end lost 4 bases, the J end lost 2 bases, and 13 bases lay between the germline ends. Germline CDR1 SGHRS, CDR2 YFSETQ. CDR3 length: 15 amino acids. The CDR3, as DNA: TGCGCCAGCAGCACCGGGGGACAGACCTACAATGAGCAGTTCTTC. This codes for CASSTGGQTYNEQFF.

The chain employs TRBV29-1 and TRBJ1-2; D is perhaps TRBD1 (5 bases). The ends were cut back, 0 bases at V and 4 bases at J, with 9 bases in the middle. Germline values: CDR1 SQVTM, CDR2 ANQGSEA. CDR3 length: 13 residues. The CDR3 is CSVEDRVGYGYTF. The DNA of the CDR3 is TGCAGCGTTGAAGACAGGGTTGGCTATGGCTACACCTTC.

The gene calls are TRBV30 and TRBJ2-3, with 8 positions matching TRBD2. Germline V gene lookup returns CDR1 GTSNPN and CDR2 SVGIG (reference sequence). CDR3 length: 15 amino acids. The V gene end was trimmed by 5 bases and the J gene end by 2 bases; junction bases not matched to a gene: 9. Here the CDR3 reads CAWGLALGSTDTQYF. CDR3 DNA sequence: TGTGCCTGGGGACTAGCTCTAGGATCCACAGATACGCAGTATTTT.

CDR3 amino acids: CASSPGVGFSGNTIYF. CDR3 in DNA: TGTGCCAGCAGCCCCGGCGTGGGCTTCTCCGGAAACACCATATATTTT. This chain connects TRBV7-8 to TRBJ1-3; no clear D. Germline-derived CDR1 and CDR2 are SGHVS and FQNEAQ. V was pared by 5 bases and J by 4 bases, with 18 bases between. The length of the CDR3 is 16 residues.

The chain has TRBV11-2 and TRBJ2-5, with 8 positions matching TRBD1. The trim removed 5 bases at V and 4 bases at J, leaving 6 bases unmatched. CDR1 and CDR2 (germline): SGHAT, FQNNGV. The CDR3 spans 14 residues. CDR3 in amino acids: CASSPDRVIETQYF. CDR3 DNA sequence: TGTGCCAGCAGCCCGGACAGGGTAATAGAGACCCAGTACTTC.

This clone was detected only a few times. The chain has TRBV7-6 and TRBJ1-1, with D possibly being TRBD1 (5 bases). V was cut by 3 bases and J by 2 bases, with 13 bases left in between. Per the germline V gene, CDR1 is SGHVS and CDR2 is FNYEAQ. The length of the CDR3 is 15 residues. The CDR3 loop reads CASSFETGTNTEAFF. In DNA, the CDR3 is TGTGCCAGCAGCTTTGAAACAGGCACTAACACTGAAGCTTTCTTT.

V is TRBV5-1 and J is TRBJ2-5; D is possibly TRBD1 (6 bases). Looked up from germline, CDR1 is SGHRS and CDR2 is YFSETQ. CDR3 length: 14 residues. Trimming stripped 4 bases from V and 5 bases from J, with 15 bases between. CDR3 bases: TGCGCCAGCAGCCCTCAGGGGAGTGGGGAGACCCAGTACTTC. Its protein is CASSPQGSGETQYF.

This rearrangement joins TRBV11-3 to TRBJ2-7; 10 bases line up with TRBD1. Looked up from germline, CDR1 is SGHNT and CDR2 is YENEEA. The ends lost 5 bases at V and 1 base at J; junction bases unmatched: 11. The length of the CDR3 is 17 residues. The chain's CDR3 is CASSDPRQGAVSYEQYF. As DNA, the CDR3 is TGTGCCAGCAGCGACCCACGACAGGGGGCTGTTTCCTACGAGCAGTACTTC.

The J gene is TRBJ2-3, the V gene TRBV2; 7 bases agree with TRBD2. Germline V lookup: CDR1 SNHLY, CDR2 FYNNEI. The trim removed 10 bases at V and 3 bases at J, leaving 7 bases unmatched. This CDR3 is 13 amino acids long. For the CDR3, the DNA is TGTGCCATCATGACTAGCCTAACAGATACGCAGTATTTT. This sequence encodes CAIMTSLTDTQYF.

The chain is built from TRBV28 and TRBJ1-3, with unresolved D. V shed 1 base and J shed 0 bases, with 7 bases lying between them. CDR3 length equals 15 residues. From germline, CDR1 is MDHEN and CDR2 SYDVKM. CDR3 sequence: CASSLSAISGNTIYF. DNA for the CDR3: TGTGCCAGCAGTTTATCGGCAATCTCTGGAAACACCATATATTTT.

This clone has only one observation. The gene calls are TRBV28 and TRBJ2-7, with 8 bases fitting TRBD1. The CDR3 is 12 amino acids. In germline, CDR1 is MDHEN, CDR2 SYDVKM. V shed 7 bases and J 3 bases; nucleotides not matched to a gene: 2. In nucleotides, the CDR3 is TGTGCCAGCATGGGACAGGTCTACGAGCAGTACTTC. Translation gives CASMGQVYEQYF.

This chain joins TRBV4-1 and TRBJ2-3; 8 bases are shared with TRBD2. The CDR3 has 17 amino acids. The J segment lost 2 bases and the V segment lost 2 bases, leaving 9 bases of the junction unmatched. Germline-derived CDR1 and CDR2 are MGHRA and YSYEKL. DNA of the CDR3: TGCGCCAGCAGCCAACGAACGACTAGCGTTGACACAGATACGCAGTATTTT. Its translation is CASSQRTTSVDTDTQYF.

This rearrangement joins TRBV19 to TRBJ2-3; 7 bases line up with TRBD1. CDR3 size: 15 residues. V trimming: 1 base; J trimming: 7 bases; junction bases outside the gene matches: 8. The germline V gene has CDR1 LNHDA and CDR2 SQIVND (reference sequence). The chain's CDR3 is CASSIGGQVLNTQYF. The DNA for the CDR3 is TGTGCCAGTAGTATAGGCGGACAGGTGCTAAATACGCAGTATTTT. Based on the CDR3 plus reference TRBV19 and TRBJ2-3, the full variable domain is DGGITQSPKYLFRKEGQNVTLSCEQNLNHDAMYWYRQDPGQGLRLIYYSQIVNDFQKGDIAEGYSVSREKKESFPLTVTSAQKNPTAFYLCASSIGGQVLNTQYFGPGTRLTVL.

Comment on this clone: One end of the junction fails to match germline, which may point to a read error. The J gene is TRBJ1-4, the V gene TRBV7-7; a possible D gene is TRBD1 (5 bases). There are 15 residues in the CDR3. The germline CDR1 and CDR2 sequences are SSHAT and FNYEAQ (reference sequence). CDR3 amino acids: CASSLVGGANEKLFF. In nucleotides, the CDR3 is TGTGCTAGCAGCTTAGTTGGGGGAGCTAATGAAAAACTGTTTTTT. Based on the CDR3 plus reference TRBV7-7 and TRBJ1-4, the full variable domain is GAGVSQSPRYKVTKRGQDVTLRCDPISSHATLYWYQQALGQGPEFLTYFNYEAQPDKSGLPSDRFSAERPEGSISTLTIQRTEQRDSAMYRCASSLVGGANEKLFFGSGTQLSVL.

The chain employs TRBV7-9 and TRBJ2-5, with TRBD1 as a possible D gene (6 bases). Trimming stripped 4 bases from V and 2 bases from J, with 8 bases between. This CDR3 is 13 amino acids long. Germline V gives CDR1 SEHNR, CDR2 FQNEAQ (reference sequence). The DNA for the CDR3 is TGTGCCAGCAGCTCGGACAGACAAGAGACCCAGTACTTC. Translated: CASSSDRQETQYF.

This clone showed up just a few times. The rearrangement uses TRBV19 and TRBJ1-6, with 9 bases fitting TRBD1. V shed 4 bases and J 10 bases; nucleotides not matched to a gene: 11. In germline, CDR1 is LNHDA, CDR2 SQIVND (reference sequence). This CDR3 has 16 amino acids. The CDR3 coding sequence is TGTGCCAGTAGTACACCCACGGGACAGGGCGGATCACCCCTCCACTTT. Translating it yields CASSTPTGQGGSPLHF.

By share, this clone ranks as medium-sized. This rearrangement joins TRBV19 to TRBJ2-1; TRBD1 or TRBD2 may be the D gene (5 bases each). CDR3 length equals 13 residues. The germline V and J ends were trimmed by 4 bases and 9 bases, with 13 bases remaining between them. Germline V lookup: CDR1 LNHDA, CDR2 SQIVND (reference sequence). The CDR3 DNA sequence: TGTGCCAGTAGTAATCGAGGGGCCGGTGAGCAGTTCTTC. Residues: CASSNRGAGEQFF.

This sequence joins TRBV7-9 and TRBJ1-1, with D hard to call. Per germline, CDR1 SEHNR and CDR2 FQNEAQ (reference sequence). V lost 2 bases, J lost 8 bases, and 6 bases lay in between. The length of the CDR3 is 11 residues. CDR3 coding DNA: TGTGCCAGCAGCTTAACTTCAGAAGCTTTCTTT. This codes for CASSLTSEAFF.

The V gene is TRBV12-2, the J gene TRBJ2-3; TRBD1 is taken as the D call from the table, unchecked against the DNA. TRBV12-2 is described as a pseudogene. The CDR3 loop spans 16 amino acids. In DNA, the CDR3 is TGTGCAAGTCGCCCATGCACAGGGGCATTGACAGATACGCAGTATTTT. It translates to CASRPCTGALTDTQYF.

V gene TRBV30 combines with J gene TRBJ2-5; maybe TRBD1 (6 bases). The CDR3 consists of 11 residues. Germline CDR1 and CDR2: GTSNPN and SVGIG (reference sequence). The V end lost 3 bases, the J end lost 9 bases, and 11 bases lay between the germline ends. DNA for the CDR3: TGTGCCTGGAGCGTTAACAGGGCCCAGTACTTC. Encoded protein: CAWSVNRAQYF.

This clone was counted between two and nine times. This CDR3 is CASRADRFYEQYF. In DNA, the CDR3 is TGTGCCAGCAGAGCGGACAGGTTCTACGAGCAGTACTTC. This chain joins TRBV2 and TRBJ2-7, with TRBD1 identical over 7 bases. With 6 bases clipped from V and 3 bases from J, the junction kept 5 bases outside the gene matches. This CDR3 has 13 residues. Germline CDR1 reads SNHLY; CDR2 reads FYNNEI. The full variable domain, completed using reference TRBV2 and TRBJ2-7, is EPEVTQTPSHQVTQMGQEVILRCVPISNHLYFYWYRQILGQKVEFLVSFYNNEISEKSEIFDDQFSVERPDGSNFTLKIRSTKLEDSAMYFCASRADRFYEQYFGPGTRLTVT.

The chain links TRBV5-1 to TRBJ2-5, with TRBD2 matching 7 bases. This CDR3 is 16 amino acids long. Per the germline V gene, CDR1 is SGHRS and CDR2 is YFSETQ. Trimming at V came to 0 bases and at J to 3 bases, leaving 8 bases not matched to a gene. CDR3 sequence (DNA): TGCGCCAGCAGCTTGGCCGCGGGCCTAGCGGAAGAGACCCAGTACTTC. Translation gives CASSLAAGLAEETQYF.

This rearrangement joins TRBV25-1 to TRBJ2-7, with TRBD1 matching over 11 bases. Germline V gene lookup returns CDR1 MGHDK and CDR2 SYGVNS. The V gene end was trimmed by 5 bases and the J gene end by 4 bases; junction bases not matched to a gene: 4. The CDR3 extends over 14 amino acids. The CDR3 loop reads CASSPGQGVYEQYF. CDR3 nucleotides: TGTGCCAGCAGTCCGGGACAGGGGGTGTACGAGCAGTACTTC.